The 19 T cell receptor beta chains reported below all come from one sample, sequenced in a study of graft-versus-host responses after intestinal transplantation. Data came from immunoSEQ multiplex PCR; TCRdb stores just in-frame clones and leaves some out. The table includes about 80,000 clones, roughly 91% detected once. These receptors' antigens are unknown. This material consisted of unstimulated CD4+ T cells sorted from spleen or lymph node cells, taken before intestinal transplant. These receptors originate from a human donor who received an intestinal transplant.

J is TRBJ1-2 and V is TRBV28; 9 bases agree with TRBD1. The ends lost 6 bases at V and 7 bases at J; junction bases unmatched: 9. This CDR3 has 14 amino acids. The germline V gene has CDR1 MDHEN and CDR2 SYDVKM. CDR3 bases: TGTGCCAGCAGCCGACTCGGGACAGGGATTGGCTACACCTTC. It is translated as CASSRLGTGIGYTF.

This clone was observed a handful of times. This rearrangement joins TRBV6-6 to TRBJ1-3; D not certain. V was pared by 2 bases and J by 1 base, with 6 bases between. The CDR3 sequence is 14 residues long. CDR1 MNHNY and CDR2 SVGAGI come from the germline V gene (reference sequence). The CDR3: CASSYGGSGNTIYF. CDR3 bases: TGTGCCAGCAGTTACGGCGGTTCTGGAAACACCATATATTTT.

The chain employs TRBV19 and TRBJ2-1; maybe TRBD2 (5 bases). V lost 5 bases, J lost 8 bases, and 7 bases lay in between. The CDR3 contains 11 residues. Germline V gene data show CDR1 as LNHDA and CDR2 as SQIVND (reference sequence). The CDR3 region is CASSERDEQFF. CDR3 in DNA: TGTGCCAGTAGTGAGAGGGATGAGCAGTTCTTC.

This sequence joins TRBV18 and TRBJ1-2; D ambiguous. There are 13 residues in the CDR3. V dropped 3 bases and J dropped 8 bases, with 13 bases sitting between them. CDR1 is KGHSH and CDR2 is LQKENI in the germline V gene. The CDR3 region is CASSPSGRVGYTF. The CDR3 region has the DNA TGTGCCAGCTCACCCAGCGGGAGGGTCGGCTACACCTTC.

The chain is built from TRBV11-2 and TRBJ2-1, with 9 bases fitting TRBD1. The CDR3 loop spans 13 amino acids. Germline V gene lookup returns CDR1 SGHAT and CDR2 FQNNGV. J was trimmed by 6 bases and V by 5 bases; bases with no gene match: 2. CDR3 coding DNA: TGTGCCAGCAGCCCGGACAGGGGCAATGAGCAGTTCTTC. Translation gives CASSPDRGNEQFF. Looking up the rest from reference TRBV11-2 and TRBJ2-1 gives the full variable domain: EAGVAQSPRYKIIEKRQSVAFWCNPISGHATLYWYQQILGQGPKLLIQFQNNGVVDDSQLPKDRFSAERLKGVDSTLKIQPAKLEDSAVYLCASSPDRGNEQFFGPGTRLTVL.

The genes are TRBV6-1 and TRBJ1-5, with a possible D match to TRBD1 (6 bases). Trimming cost V 4 bases and J 0 bases, with 22 bases left between them. The germline CDR1 and CDR2 sequences are MNHNS and SASEGT. This CDR3 region has 19 residues. The CDR3 nucleotides read TGTGCCAGCAGTGGGAACCGGGACAATCCGCCTTCTAGCAATCAGCCCCAGCATTTT. Protein: CASSGNRDNPPSSNQPQHF.

This sequence joins TRBV6-1 and TRBJ1-5; D possibly corresponds to TRBD1 (6 bases). V lost 7 bases and J lost 3, with 13 bases in between. Germline loops: CDR1 MNHNS, CDR2 SASEGT. The length of the CDR3 is 14 residues. CDR3 nucleotide sequence: TGTGCCAGCATTCAGACAGGCCCCAATCAGCCCCAGCATTTT. Its protein is CASIQTGPNQPQHF.

V is TRBV15 and J is TRBJ1-2; no firm D call. CDR3 length: 15 amino acids. The germline V gene encodes CDR1 LNHNV and CDR2 YYDKDF (reference sequence). Trimming took 0 bases from V and 2 from J, leaving 10 bases between them. The CDR3 sequence is CATSRDDGRNYGYTF. The CDR3 DNA reads as TGTGCCACCAGCAGAGATGATGGCAGGAACTATGGCTACACCTTC.

The rearrangement joins TRBV6-5 to TRBJ2-3; possible D gene TRBD2, 7 bases. Per the germline V gene, CDR1 is MNHEY and CDR2 is SVGAGI. This CDR3 contains 15 residues. V lost 4 bases and J lost 2, with 13 bases in between. CDR3 residues: CASSWRGRDTDTQYF. The CDR3 DNA reads as TGTGCCAGCAGTTGGCGGGGGCGGGACACAGATACGCAGTATTTT.

The chain is built from TRBV19 and TRBJ1-6; D not certain. Germline CDR1 LNHDA, CDR2 SQIVND (reference sequence). CDR3 size: 14 residues. V lost 5 bases to trimming and J lost 10 bases, with 15 bases between them. The CDR3 DNA sequence: TGTGCCAGTAGTGCCCCGACTATGTTCTCACCCCTCCACTTT. This sequence encodes CASSAPTMFSPLHF.

The rearrangement joins TRBV7-6 to TRBJ2-1, with a tentative D call TRBD1 (5 bases). Germline V gene sequence: CDR1 SGHVS, CDR2 FNYEAQ. The germline V and J ends were trimmed by 0 bases and 9 bases, with 15 bases remaining between them. The CDR3 covers 15 residues. The CDR3 loop is CASSLANRERGEQFF. The CDR3 DNA reads TGTGCCAGCAGCTTAGCGAACAGAGAAAGGGGTGAGCAGTTCTTC.

The V and J genes are TRBV27 and TRBJ1-5; D perhaps matches TRBD1 (5 bases). This CDR3 is built from 17 residues. V was shortened by 5 bases and J by 0 bases, with 17 bases between the two germline ends. In germline, CDR1 is MNHEY, CDR2 SMNVEV (reference sequence). The CDR3 nucleotides read TGTGCCAGCAGTGTGCAGGGAGGCCCCTATAGCAATCAGCCCCAGCATTTT. Residues: CASSVQGGPYSNQPQHF.

The rearrangement joins TRBV9 to TRBJ2-1, with 10 positions matching TRBD1. The V gene's germline CDR1 is SGDLS and CDR2 YYNGEE. The V gene end was trimmed by 0 bases and the J gene end by 7 bases; junction bases not matched to a gene: 10. CDR3 length equals 17 residues. The CDR3 bases are TGTGCCAGCAGCGTAGACCCTGGGACAGGGGTTAGGAATGAGCAGTTCTTC. Translation gives CASSVDPGTGVRNEQFF.

The rearrangement uses TRBV5-4 and TRBJ2-1, with 9 nucleotides matching TRBD1. J gave up 1 base and V 0 bases, and 2 bases lay outside the gene matches. Germline V gene sequence: CDR1 SGHNT, CDR2 YYREEE (reference sequence). The CDR3 extends over 16 amino acids. The CDR3 DNA follows: TGTGCCAGCAGCTTGGTGGGGACAGGGTCCTACAATGAGCAGTTCTTC. Amino acids: CASSLVGTGSYNEQFF.

In this sample, this clone turned up a few times. V usage is TRBV2 and J usage is TRBJ2-6; D is unclear. Germline CDR1 SNHLY, CDR2 FYNNEI. The CDR3 totals 13 residues. The V and J ends lost 4 bases and 4 bases respectively, with 5 bases between them. The chain's CDR3 is CASSVRGANVLTF. The CDR3 DNA reads as TGTGCCAGCAGTGTGCGGGGGGCCAACGTCCTGACTTTC.

This clone was seen a few times. V is TRBV13 and J is TRBJ2-7; the match to TRBD2 covers 7 bases. This CDR3 is 16 amino acids long. The V and J ends lost 0 bases and 1 base, in that order; junction bases with no gene match: 6. Germline CDR1 PRHDT, CDR2 FYEKMQ (reference sequence). CDR3 amino acids: CASSLGPPSGSYEQYF. CDR3 DNA sequence: TGTGCCAGCAGCTTAGGCCCTCCTAGCGGTTCCTACGAGCAGTACTTC.

This rearrangement joins TRBV6-5 to TRBJ2-5; D is possibly TRBD1 (6 bases). The DNA end favors TRBJ2-7, so the J call may be wrong. Germline values: CDR1 MNHEY, CDR2 SVGAGI. CDR3 length: 15 amino acids. CDR3 DNA: TGTGCCAGCAGTCCCCTGGGGGTGGGGGCATACGAGCAGTACTTC. It codes for CASSPLGVGAYEQYF.

This rearrangement joins TRBV7-8 to TRBJ2-7, with D uncertain. CDR1 is SGHVS, CDR2 FQNEAQ, per germline. Trimming pared 5 bases from V and 6 bases from J, leaving 14 bases between. This CDR3 is 13 amino acids long. CDR3 in amino acids: CASSPTPSGEQYF. The CDR3, as DNA: TGTGCCAGCAGCCCTACCCCGTCCGGCGAGCAGTACTTC.

The chain links TRBV7-6 to TRBJ1-1; possible D gene TRBD1, 6 bases. CDR3 size: 16 residues. Germline V gene data show CDR1 as SGHVS and CDR2 as FNYEAQ. The V and J ends lost 5 bases and 1 base respectively, with 17 bases between them. The CDR3 spells CASSLGGQRGNTEAFF. CDR3 in DNA: TGTGCCAGCAGCCTCGGGGGGCAAAGGGGGAACACTGAAGCTTTCTTT.